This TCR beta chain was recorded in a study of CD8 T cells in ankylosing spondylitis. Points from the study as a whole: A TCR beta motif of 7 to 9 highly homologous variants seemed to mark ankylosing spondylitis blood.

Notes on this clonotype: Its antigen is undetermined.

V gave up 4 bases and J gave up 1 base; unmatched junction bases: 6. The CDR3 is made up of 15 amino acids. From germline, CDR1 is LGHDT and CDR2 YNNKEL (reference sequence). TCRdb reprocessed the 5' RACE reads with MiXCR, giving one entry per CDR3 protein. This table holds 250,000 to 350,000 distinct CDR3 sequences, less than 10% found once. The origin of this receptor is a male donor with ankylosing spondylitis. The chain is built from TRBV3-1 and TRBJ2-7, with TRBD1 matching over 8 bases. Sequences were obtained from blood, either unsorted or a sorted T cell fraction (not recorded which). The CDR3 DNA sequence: TGTGCCAGCAGCCGTTGGACAGGGAGATCCTACGAGCAGTACTTC. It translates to CASSRWTGRSYEQYF.